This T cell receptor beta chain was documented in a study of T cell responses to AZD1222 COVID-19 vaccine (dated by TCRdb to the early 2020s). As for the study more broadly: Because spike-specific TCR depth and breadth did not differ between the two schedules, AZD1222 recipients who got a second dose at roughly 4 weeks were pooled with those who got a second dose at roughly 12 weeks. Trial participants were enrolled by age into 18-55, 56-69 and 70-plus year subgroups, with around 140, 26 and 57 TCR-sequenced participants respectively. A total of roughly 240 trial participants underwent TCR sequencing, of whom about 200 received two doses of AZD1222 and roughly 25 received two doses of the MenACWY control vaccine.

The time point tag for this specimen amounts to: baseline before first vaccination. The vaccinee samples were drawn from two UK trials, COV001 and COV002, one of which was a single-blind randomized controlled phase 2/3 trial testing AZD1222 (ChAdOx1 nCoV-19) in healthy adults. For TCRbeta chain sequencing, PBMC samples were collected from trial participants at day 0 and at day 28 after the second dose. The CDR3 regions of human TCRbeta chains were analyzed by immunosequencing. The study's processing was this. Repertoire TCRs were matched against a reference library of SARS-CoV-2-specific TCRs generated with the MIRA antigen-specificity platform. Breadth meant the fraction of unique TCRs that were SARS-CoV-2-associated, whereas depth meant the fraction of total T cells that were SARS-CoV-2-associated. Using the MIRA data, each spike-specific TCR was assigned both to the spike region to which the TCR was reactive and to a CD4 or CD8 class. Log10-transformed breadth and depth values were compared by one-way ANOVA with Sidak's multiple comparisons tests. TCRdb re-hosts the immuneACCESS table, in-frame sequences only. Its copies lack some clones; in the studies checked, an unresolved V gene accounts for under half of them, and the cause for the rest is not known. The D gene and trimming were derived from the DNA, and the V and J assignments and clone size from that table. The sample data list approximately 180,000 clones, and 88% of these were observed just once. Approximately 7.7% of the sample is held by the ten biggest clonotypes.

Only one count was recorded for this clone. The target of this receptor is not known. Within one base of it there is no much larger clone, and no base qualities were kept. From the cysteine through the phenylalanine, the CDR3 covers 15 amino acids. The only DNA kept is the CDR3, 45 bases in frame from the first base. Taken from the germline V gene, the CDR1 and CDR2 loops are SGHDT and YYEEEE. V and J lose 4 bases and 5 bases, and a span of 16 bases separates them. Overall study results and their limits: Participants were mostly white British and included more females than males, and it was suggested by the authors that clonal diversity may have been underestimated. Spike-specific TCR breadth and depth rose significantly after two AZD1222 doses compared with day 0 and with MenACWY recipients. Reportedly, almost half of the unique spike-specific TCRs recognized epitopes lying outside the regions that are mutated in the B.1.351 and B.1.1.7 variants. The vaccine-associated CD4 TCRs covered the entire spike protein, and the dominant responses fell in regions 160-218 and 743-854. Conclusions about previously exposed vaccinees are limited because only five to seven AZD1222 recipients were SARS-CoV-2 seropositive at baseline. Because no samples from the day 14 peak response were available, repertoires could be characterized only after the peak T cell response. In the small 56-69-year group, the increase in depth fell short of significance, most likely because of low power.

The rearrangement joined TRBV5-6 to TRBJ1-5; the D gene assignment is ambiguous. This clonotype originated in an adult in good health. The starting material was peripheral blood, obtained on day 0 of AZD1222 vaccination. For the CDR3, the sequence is CASSHSRRAHQPQHF. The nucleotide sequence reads TGTGCCAGCAGCCACTCAAGGAGGGCCCATCAGCCCCAGCATTTT.